This T cell receptor (beta chain) was captured in a study of blood T cell repertoires in COVID-19. The repertoire was sequenced with immunoSEQ multiplex PCR; TCRdb's copy has only in-frame clones and lacks some. Of about 140,000 clones detected, 85% to 90% appear once; the ten largest clones hold roughly 4%. The V segment lost 1 base and the J segment 2 bases; nucleotides outside the gene matches: 6. The CDR3 consists of 16 residues. In germline, CDR1 is KGHSH, CDR2 LQKENI. The clonotype originates from a middle-aged woman with acute or convalescent COVID-19. Sequenced material: peripheral blood. This sequence joins TRBV18 and TRBJ2-7; 9 bases line up with TRBD1. CDR3 DNA: TGTGCCAGCTCACCACAGATGGGGACAGGGACCTACGAGCAGTACTTC. It is translated as CASSPQMGTGTYEQYF.